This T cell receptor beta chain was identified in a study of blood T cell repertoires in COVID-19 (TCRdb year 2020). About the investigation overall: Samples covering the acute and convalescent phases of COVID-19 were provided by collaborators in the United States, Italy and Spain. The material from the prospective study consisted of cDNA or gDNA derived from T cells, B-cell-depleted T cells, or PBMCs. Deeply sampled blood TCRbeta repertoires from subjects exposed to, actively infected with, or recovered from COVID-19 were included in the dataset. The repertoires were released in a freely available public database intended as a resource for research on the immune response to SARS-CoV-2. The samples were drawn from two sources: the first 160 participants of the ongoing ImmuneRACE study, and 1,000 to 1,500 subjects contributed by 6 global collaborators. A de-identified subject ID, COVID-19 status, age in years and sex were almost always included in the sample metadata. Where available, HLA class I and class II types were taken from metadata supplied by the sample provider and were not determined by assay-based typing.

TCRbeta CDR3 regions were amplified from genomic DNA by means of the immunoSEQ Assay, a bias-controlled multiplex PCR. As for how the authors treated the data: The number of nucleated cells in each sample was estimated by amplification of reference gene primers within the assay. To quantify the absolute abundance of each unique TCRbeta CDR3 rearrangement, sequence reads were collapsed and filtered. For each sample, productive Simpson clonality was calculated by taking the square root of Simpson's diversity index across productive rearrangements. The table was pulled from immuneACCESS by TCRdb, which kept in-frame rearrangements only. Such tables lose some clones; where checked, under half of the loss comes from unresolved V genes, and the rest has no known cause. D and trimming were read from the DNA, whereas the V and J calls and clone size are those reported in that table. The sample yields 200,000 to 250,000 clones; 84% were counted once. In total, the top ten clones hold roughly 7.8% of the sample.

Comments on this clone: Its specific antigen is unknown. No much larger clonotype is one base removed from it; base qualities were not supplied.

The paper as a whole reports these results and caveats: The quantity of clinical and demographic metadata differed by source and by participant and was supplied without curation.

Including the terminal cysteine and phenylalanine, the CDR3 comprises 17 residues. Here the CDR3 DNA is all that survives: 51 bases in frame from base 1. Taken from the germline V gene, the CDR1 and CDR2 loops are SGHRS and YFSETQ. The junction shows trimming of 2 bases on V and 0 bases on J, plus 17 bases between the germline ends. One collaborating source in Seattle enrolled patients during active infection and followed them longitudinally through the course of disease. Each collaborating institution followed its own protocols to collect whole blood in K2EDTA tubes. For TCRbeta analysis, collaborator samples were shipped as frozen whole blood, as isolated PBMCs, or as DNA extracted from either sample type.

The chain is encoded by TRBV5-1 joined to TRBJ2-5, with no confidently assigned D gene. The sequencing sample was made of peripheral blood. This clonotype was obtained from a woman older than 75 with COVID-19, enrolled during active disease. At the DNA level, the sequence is TGCGCCAGCAGCTTTACTTTACAGTTATCGTACCAAGAGACCCAGTACTTC. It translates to CASSFTLQLSYQETQYF.